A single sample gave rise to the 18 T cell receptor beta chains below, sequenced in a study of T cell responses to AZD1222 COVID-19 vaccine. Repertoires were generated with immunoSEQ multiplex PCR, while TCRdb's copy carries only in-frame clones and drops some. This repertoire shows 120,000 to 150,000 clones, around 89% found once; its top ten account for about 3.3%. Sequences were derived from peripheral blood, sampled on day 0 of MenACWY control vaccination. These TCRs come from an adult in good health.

This chain's CDR3 is CASFWGYTEAFF. As DNA, the CDR3 is TGTGCCAGCTTCTGGGGATACACTGAAGCTTTCTTT. The chain carries TRBV6-5 and TRBJ1-1; D is unclear. Trimming took 8 bases from V and 3 from J, leaving 10 bases between them. The CDR3 loop spans 12 amino acids. CDR1 MNHEY and CDR2 SVGAGI come from the germline V gene.

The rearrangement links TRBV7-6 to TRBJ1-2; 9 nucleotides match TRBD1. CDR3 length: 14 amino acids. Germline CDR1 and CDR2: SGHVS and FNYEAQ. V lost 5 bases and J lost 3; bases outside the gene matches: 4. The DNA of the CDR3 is TGTGCCAGCAGCCCCCGGGACAGGGACTATGGCTACACCTTC. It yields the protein CASSPRDRDYGYTF.

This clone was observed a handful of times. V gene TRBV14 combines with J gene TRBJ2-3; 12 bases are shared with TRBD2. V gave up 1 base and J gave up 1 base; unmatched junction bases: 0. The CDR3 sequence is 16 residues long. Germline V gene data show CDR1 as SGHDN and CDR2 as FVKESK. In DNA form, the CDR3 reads TGTGCCAGCAGCCAAGGACTAGCGGGGGGCACAGATACGCAGTATTTT. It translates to CASSQGLAGGTDTQYF.

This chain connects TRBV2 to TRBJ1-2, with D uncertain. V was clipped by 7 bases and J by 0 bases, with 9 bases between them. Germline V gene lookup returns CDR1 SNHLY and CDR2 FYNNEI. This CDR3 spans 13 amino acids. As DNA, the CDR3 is TGTGCCAGCACCCAGGTACCTAACTATGGCTACACCTTC. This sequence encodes CASTQVPNYGYTF.

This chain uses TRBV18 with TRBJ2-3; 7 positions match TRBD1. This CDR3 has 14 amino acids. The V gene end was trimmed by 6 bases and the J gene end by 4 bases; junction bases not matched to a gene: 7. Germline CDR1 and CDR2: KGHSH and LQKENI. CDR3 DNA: TGTGCCAGCTCGCCGACAGGGATACCAGATACGCAGTATTTT. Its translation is CASSPTGIPDTQYF.

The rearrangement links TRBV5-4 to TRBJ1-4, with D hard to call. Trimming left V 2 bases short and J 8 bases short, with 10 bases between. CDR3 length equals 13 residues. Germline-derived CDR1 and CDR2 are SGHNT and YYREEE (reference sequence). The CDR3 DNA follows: TGTGCCAGCAGCTTAGACACTGGGGAAAAACTGTTTTTT. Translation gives CASSLDTGEKLFF.

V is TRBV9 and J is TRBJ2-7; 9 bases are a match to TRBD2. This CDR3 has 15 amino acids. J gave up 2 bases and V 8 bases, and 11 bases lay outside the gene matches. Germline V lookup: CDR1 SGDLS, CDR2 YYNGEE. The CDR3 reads CARSVPASGTYEQYF. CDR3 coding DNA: TGTGCCAGATCTGTTCCCGCTAGCGGGACCTACGAGCAGTACTTC.

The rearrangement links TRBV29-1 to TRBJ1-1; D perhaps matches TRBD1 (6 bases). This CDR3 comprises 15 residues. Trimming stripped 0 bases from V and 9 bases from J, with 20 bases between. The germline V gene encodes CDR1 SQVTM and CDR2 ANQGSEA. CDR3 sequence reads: CSVEDRTGGRFKAFF. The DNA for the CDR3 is TGCAGCGTTGAAGATCGAACTGGGGGGCGCTTTAAAGCTTTCTTT.

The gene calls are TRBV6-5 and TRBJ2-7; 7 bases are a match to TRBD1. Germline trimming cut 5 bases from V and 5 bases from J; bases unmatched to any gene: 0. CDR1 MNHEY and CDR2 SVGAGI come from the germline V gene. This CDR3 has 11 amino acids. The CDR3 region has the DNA TGTGCCAGCAGTCAGGGGGACGAGCAGTACTTC. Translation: CASSQGDEQYF.

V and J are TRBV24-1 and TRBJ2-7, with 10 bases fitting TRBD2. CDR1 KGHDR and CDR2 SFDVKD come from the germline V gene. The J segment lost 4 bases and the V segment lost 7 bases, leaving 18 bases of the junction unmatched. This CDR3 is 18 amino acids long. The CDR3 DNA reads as TGTGCCACCAGACGAACTAGCGGGACGACTAAAATTGAATACGAGCAGTACTTC. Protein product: CATRRTSGTTKIEYEQYF.

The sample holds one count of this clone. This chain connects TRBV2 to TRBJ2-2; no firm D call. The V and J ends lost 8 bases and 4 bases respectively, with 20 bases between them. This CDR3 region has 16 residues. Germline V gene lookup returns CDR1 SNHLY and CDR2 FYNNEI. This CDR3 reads CASLSRATTSTGELFF. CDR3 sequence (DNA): TGTGCCAGCCTGAGTCGGGCTACCACGTCCACCGGGGAGCTGTTTTTT.

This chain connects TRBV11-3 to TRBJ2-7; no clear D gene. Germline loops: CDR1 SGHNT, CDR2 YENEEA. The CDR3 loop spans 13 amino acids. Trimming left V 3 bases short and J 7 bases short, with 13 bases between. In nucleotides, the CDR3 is TGTGCCAGCAGCTTTAACTCCGGATTTGAGCAGTACTTC. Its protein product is CASSFNSGFEQYF. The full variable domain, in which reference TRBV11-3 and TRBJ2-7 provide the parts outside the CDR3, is EAGVVQSPRYKIIEKKQPVAFWCNPISGHNTLYWYLQNLGQGPELLIRYENEEAVDDSQLPKDRFSAERLKGVDSTLKIQPAELGDSAVYLCASSFNSGFEQYFGPGTRLTVT.

The CDR3 DNA reads as TGTGCCTGGAGTGTAGCGGGAGCCGGGGAGCTGTTTTTT. Its protein is CAWSVAGAGELFF. The chain carries TRBV30 and TRBJ2-2, with 8 bases lining up with TRBD2. Germline-derived CDR1 and CDR2 are GTSNPN and SVGIG (reference sequence). The CDR3 totals 13 residues. V lost 0 bases and J lost 6; bases outside the gene matches: 0.

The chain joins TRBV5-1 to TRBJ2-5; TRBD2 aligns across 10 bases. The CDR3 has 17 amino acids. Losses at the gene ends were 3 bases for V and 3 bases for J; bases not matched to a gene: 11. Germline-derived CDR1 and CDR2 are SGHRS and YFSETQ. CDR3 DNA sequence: TGCGCCAGCAGCTACAATGGATATAGCGGGGGGAAAGAGACCCAGTACTTC. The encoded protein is CASSYNGYSGGKETQYF.

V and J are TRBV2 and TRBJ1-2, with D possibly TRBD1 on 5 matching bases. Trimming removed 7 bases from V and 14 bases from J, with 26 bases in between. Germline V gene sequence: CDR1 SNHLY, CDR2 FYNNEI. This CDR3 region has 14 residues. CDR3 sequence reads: CASKPGYVGGTRTF. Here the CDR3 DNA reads TGTGCCAGCAAGCCCGGTTACGTCGGAGGGACTAGGACCTTC.

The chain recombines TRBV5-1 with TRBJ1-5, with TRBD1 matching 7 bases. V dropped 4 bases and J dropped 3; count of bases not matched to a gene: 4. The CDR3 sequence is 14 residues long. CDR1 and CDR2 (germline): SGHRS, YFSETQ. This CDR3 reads CASSQTGINQPQHF. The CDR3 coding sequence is TGCGCCAGCAGCCAGACAGGGATCAATCAGCCCCAGCATTTT.

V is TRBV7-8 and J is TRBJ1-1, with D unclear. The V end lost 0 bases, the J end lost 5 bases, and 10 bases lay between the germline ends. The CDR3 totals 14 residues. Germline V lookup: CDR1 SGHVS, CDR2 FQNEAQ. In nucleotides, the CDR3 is TGTGCCAGCAGCTTAGCTCTACGGGGAACTGAAGCTTTCTTT. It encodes CASSLALRGTEAFF.

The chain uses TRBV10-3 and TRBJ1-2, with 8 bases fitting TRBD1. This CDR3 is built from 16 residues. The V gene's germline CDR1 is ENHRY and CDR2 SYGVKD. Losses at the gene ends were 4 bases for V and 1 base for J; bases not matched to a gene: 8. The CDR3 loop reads CAISALSGQVNYGYTF. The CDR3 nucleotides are TGTGCCATCAGTGCCTTATCGGGACAGGTTAACTATGGCTACACCTTC.